Following are 17 T cell receptor beta chains from one sample sequenced in a study of blood T cell repertoires in COVID-19. Only in-frame clones appear in the TCRdb table, and some are missing; sequencing was by immunoSEQ multiplex PCR. Here the sample spans 78,000 or so clones, about 80% being singletons. The sequenced sample was peripheral blood. The receptor set was obtained from a man at least 80 years old with acute or convalescent COVID-19.

The gene calls are TRBV29-1 and TRBJ1-2; TRBD1 might be the D (6 bases). The CDR3 runs 11 residues. Germline values: CDR1 SQVTM, CDR2 ANQGSEA. Here the CDR3 DNA reads TGCAGTGCCGGGACAAACTATGGCTACACCTTC. It yields the protein CSAGTNYGYTF.

This chain uses TRBV5-1 with TRBJ1-6; 9 bases are shared with TRBD1. Germline assignment: CDR1 SGHRS and CDR2 YFSETQ. The CDR3 has 14 amino acids. The V segment lost 4 bases and the J segment 7 bases; nucleotides outside the gene matches: 3. The DNA of the CDR3 is TGCGCCAGCAGCCTCGACAGGGGGAATTCACCCCTCCACTTT. As protein: CASSLDRGNSPLHF.

The chain combines TRBV16 with TRBJ1-2; no clear D gene. Germline V gene data show CDR1 as KGHSY and CDR2 as FQNENV. This CDR3 contains 16 residues. V dropped 4 bases and J dropped 0 bases, with 15 bases sitting between them. The CDR3, as DNA: TGTGCCAGCAGCCCCAGGATGACACCAGCTAACTATGGCTACACCTTC. It yields the protein CASSPRMTPANYGYTF.

This chain connects TRBV2 to TRBJ2-2; no definite D call. This CDR3 spans 14 amino acids. Trimming left V 7 bases short and J 2 bases short, with 11 bases between. Germline CDR1 and CDR2: SNHLY and FYNNEI. The DNA of the CDR3 is TGTGCCAGCACTCCAACTATAAACACCGGGGAGCTGTTTTTT. Protein: CASTPTINTGELFF.

The V call is TRBV18, the J call TRBJ1-1; D uncertain. Germline CDR1 KGHSH, CDR2 LQKENI. The CDR3 covers 13 residues. Trimming took 6 bases from V and 1 from J, leaving 9 bases between them. The CDR3 DNA reads as TGTGCCAGCTCTCAACAGTGGAACACTGAAGCTTTCTTT. It codes for CASSQQWNTEAFF. The whole variable domain, remainder taken from reference TRBV18 and TRBJ1-1, is NAGVMQNPRHLVRRRGQEARLRCSPMKGHSHVYWYRQLPEEGLKFMVYLQKENIIDESGMPKERFSAEFPKEGPSILRIQQVVRGDSAAYFCASSQQWNTEAFFGQGTRLTVV.

A few counts support this clone. The gene calls are TRBV18 and TRBJ2-2, with no clear D. Germline values: CDR1 KGHSH, CDR2 LQKENI. The CDR3 runs 13 residues. V was pared by 7 bases and J by 0 bases, with 6 bases between. CDR3 sequence reads: CASFDSNTGELFF. CDR3 sequence (DNA): TGTGCCAGCTTCGACTCGAACACCGGGGAGCTGTTTTTT.

The chain employs TRBV7-8 and TRBJ2-4; TRBD1 is a possible D gene (6 bases). With 6 bases removed from V and 7 bases from J, the gap between germline ends came to 16 bases. CDR1 is SGHVS, CDR2 FQNEAQ, per germline. The CDR3 extends over 14 amino acids. As DNA, the CDR3 is TGTGCCAGCAGTCTAGACAGGTGGGGGAACATTCAGTACTTC. Amino acids: CASSLDRWGNIQYF. Full variable domain (missing parts from reference TRBV7-8 and TRBJ2-4): GAGVSQSPRYKVAKRGQDVALRCDPISGHVSLFWYQQALGQGPEFLTYFQNEAQLDKSGLPSDRFFAERPEGSVSTLKIQRTQQEDSAVYLCASSLDRWGNIQYFGAGTRLSVL.

This clone was seen only a few times. The chain recombines TRBV6-4 with TRBJ1-1, with TRBD1 identical over 7 bases. V was pared by 4 bases and J by 3 bases, with 2 bases of the junction left unmatched. Germline loops: CDR1 MRHNA, CDR2 SNTAGT. The CDR3 consists of 13 residues. CDR3 sequence reads: CASSVGGDTEAFF. Here the CDR3 DNA reads TGTGCCAGCAGTGTAGGGGGCGACACTGAAGCTTTCTTT.

This clone was counted a few times. The chain joins TRBV10-1 to TRBJ2-3; tentative D call: TRBD2 (5 bases). Between the trimmed V and J ends, which lost 4 bases and 2 bases, there was a span of 10 bases. The CDR3 contains 14 residues. Germline CDR1 WNHNN, CDR2 SYGVQD (reference sequence). In DNA, the CDR3 is TGCGCCAGCAGTGTTCTAGCTATCACAGATACGCAGTATTTT. Its translation is CASSVLAITDTQYF.

The chain uses TRBV3-1 (or the pseudogene TRBV3-2) and TRBJ1-4, with 7 bases aligning to TRBD1. The germline CDR1 and CDR2 sequences are LGHDT and YNNKEL (reference sequence). The length of the CDR3 is 17 residues. The J segment lost 7 bases and the V segment lost 2 bases, leaving 13 bases of the junction unmatched. The CDR3 sequence is CASSQSSNAGGSEKLFF. DNA of the CDR3: TGTGCCAGCAGCCAAAGCTCGAACGCAGGGGGGAGTGAAAAACTGTTTTTT.

This chain joins TRBV30 and TRBJ1-1; 8 bases are a match to TRBD1. Germline-derived CDR1 and CDR2 are GTSNPN and SVGIG (reference sequence). V dropped 5 bases and J dropped 3; count of bases not matched to a gene: 5. This CDR3 is built from 13 residues. CDR3 coding DNA: TGTGCCTGGGAAGGACAGGGTTACACTGAAGCTTTCTTT. It specifies CAWEGQGYTEAFF.

The chain combines TRBV18 with TRBJ1-1; D is undetermined. CDR3 size: 14 residues. CDR1 is KGHSH and CDR2 is LQKENI in the germline V gene. Trimming removed 1 base at V and 1 base at J, with 7 bases between. CDR3 nucleotide sequence: TGTGCCAGCTCACCACGGGCTGGGAACACTGAAGCTTTCTTT. It codes for CASSPRAGNTEAFF.

As concerns this clone: Germline is not matched at one junction end, which may reflect a read error. The chain joins TRBV10-2 to TRBJ1-1; tentative D call: TRBD1 (5 bases). This CDR3 is built from 13 residues. From germline, CDR1 is WSHSY and CDR2 SAAADI. The chain's CDR3 is CASNEGTNTEAFF. DNA for the CDR3: TGCGCCAGCAATGAGGGGACTAACACTGAAGCTTTCTTT.

This sequence joins TRBV6-6 and TRBJ1-1; TRBD1 agrees at 7 bases. Germline lookup yields CDR1 MNHNY and CDR2 SVGAGI (reference sequence). Trimming removed 7 bases from V and 3 bases from J; junction bases left unmatched: 8. This CDR3 region has 14 residues. The CDR3 sequence is CASTPTGKDTEAFF. CDR3 nucleotides: TGTGCCAGCACCCCGACAGGGAAGGACACTGAAGCTTTCTTT.

This chain connects TRBV6-5 to TRBJ2-5; 12 bases match TRBD2. Per germline, CDR1 MNHEY and CDR2 SVGAGI. The junction had 5 bases not matched to a gene; V was cut back by 10 bases and J by 2 bases. This CDR3 spans 14 amino acids. The CDR3 region has the DNA TGTGCCATCACAGGACTAGCGGGACAAGAGACCCAGTACTTC. Amino acids: CAITGLAGQETQYF.

This clone was detected a few times. The rearrangement joins TRBV30 to TRBJ2-5; 7 nucleotides align to TRBD1. J gave up 2 bases and V 4 bases, and 7 bases lay outside the gene matches. The CDR3 consists of 14 residues. CDR1 GTSNPN and CDR2 SVGIG come from the germline V gene (reference sequence). The CDR3 region has the DNA TGTGCCTGGACAACAGGGACAGATCAAGAGACCCAGTACTTC. This translates into CAWTTGTDQETQYF.

This clone came up once. The chain is built from TRBV18 and TRBJ2-5, with D perhaps matching TRBD2 (5 bases). The CDR3 is 14 amino acids. Trimming removed 3 bases at V and 4 bases at J, with 12 bases between. Germline CDR1 is KGHSH and CDR2 is LQKENI. CDR3 residues: CASSPGWTGETQYF. The CDR3 nucleotides are TGTGCCAGCTCACCGGGTTGGACTGGAGAGACCCAGTACTTC.